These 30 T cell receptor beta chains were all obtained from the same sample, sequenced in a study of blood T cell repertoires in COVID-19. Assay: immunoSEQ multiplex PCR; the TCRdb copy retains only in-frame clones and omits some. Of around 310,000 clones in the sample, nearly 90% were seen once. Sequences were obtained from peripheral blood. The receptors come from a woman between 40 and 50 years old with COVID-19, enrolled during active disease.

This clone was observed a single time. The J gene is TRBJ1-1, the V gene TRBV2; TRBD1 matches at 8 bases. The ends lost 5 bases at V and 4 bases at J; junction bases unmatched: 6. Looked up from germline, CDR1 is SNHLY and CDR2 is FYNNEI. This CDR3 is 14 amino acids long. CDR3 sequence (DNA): TGTGCCAGCAGTATGGACAGGGCCGGCACTGAAGCTTTCTTT. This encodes CASSMDRAGTEAFF.

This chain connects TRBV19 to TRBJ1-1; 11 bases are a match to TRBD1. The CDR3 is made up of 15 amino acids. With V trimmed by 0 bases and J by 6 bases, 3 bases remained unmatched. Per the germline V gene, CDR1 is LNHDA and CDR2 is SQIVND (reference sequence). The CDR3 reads CASSIDGTGGSEAFF. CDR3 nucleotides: TGTGCCAGTAGTATAGATGGGACAGGGGGGTCTGAAGCTTTCTTT.

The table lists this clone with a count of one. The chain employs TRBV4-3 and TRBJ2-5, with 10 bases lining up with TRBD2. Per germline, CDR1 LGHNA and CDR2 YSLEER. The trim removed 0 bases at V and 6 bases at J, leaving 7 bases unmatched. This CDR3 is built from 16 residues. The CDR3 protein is CASSQDYSGRTQTQYF. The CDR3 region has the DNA TGCGCCAGCAGCCAAGATTATAGCGGGAGGACCCAGACCCAGTACTTC.

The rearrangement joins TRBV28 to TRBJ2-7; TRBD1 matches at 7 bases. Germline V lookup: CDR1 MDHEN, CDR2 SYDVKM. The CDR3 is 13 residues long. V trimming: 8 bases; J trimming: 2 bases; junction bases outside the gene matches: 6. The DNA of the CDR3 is TGTGCCAGCCGGACAGGTTTAGCCTACGAGCAGTACTTC. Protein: CASRTGLAYEQYF.

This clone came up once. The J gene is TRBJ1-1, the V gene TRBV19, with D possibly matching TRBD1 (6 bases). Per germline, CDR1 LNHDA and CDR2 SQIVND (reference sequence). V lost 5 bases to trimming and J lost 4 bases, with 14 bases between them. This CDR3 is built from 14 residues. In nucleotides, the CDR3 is TGTGCCAGTAGTCTTTCACAGGGTGGCACTGAAGCTTTCTTT. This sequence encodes CASSLSQGGTEAFF.

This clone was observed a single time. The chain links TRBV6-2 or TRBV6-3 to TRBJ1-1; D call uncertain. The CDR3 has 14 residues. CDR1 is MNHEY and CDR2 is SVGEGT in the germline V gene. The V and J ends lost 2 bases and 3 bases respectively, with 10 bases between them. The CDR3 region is CASSYDFGYTEAFF. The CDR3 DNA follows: TGTGCCAGCAGTTACGATTTCGGGTACACTGAAGCTTTCTTT.

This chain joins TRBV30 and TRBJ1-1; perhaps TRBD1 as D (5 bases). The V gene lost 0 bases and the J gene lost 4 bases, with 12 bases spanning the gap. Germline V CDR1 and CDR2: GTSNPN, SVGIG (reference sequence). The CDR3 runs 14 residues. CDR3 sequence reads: CAWSVGGSGTEAFF. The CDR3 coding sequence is TGTGCCTGGAGTGTTGGGGGGTCGGGCACTGAAGCTTTCTTT.

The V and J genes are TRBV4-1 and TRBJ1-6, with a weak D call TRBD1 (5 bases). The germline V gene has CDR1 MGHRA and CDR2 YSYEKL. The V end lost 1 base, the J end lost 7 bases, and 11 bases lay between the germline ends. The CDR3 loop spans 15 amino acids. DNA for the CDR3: TGCGCCAGCAGCCAAGGTTGGGGCGCCAATTCACCCCTCCACTTT. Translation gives CASSQGWGANSPLHF.

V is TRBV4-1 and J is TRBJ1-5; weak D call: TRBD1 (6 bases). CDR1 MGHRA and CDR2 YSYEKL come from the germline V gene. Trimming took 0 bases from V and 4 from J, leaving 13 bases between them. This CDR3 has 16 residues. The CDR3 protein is CASSQERDTRNQPQHF. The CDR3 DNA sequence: TGCGCCAGCAGCCAAGAAAGGGACACAAGGAATCAGCCCCAGCATTTT.

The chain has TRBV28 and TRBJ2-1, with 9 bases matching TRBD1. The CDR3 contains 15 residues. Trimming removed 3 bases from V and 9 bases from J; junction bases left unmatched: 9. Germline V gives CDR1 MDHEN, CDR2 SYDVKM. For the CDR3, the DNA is TGTGCCAGCAGTTTCCCCGGGACAGGGTTCGGTGAGCAGTTCTTC. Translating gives CASSFPGTGFGEQFF.

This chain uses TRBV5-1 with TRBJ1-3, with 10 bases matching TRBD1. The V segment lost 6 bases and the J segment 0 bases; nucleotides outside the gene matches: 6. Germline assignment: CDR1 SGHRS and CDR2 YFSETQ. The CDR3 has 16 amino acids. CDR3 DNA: TGCGCCAGCATGGGGGACAGGGGACTCTCTGGAAACACCATATATTTT. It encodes CASMGDRGLSGNTIYF.

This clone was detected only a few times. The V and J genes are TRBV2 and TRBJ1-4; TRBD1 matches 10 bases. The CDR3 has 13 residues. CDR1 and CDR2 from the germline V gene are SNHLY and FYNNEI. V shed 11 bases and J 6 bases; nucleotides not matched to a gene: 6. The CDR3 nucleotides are TGTGCCTCCTTGACAGGGGGCTATGAAAAACTGTTTTTT. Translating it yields CASLTGGYEKLFF.

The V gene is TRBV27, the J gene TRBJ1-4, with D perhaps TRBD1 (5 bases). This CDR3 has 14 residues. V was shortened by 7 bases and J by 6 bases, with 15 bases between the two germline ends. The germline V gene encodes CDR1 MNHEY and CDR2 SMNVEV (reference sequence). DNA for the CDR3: TGTGCCAGCACACATTGGGGAGGGGATGAAAAACTGTTTTTT. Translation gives CASTHWGGDEKLFF.

CDR3 loop: CASRIRYEQYF. The CDR3, as DNA: TGTGCCAGCAGGATCCGGTACGAGCAGTACTTC. V usage is TRBV28 and J usage is TRBJ2-7; D gene unclear. The CDR3 loop spans 11 amino acids. Germline CDR1 reads MDHEN; CDR2 reads SYDVKM. V lost 6 bases and J lost 4, with 7 bases in between.

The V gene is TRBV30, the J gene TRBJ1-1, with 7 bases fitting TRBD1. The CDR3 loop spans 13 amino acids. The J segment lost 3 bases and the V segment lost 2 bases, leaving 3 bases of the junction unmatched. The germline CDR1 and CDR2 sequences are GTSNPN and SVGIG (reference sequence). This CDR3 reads CAWSLDRDTEAFF. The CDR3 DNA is TGTGCCTGGAGTTTAGACAGGGACACTGAAGCTTTCTTT.

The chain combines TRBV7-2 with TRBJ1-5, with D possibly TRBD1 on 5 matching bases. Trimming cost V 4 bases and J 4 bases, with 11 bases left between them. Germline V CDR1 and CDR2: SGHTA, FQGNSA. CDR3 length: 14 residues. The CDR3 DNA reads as TGTGCCAGCAGCTCGAGCGGGGGTAATCAGCCCCAGCATTTT. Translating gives CASSSSGGNQPQHF. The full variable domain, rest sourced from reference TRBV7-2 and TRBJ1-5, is GAGVSQSPSNKVTEKGKDVELRCDPISGHTALYWYRQSLGQGLEFLIYFQGNSAPDKSGLPSDRFSAERTGGSVSTLTIQRTQQEDSAVYLCASSSSGGNQPQHFGDGTRLSIL.

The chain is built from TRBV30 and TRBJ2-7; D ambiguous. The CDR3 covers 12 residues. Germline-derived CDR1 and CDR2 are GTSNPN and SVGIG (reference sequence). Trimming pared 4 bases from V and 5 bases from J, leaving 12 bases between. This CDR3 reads CAWTPWPNEQYF. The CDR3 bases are TGTGCCTGGACCCCCTGGCCAAACGAGCAGTACTTC.

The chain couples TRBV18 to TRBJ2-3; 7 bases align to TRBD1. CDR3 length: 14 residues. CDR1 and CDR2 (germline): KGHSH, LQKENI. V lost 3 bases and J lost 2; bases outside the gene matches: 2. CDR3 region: CASSPTGTTDTQYF. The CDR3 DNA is TGTGCCAGCTCACCGACAGGGACCACAGATACGCAGTATTTT.

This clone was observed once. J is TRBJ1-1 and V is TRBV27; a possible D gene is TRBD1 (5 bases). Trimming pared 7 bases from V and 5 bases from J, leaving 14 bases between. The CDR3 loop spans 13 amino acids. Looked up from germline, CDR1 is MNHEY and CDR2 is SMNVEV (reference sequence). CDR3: CASTPGGKTEAFF. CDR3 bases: TGTGCCAGCACGCCCGGGGGGAAGACTGAAGCTTTCTTT.

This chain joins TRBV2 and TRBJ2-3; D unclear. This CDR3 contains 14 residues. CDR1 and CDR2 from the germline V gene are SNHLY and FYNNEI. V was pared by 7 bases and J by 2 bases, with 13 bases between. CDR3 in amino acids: CASNHREVTDTQYF. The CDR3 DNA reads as TGTGCCAGCAACCACCGCGAGGTCACAGATACGCAGTATTTT.

CDR3 in DNA: TGTGCCAGCAGCCCCCTGGGGGCTAATGAGCAGTTCTTC. As protein: CASSPLGANEQFF. The rearrangement uses TRBV7-3 and TRBJ2-1; a possible D gene is TRBD1 (6 bases). V was shortened by 5 bases and J by 7 bases, with 12 bases between the two germline ends. The CDR3 extends over 13 amino acids. Germline V gene data show CDR1 as SGHTA and CDR2 as FQGTGA.

In DNA form, the CDR3 reads TGTGCCACCAGTGAACCGGGAGCCTATCAGCCCCAGCATTTT. This translates into CATSEPGAYQPQHF. The V call is TRBV24-1, the J call TRBJ1-5; D gene ambiguous. The V end lost 4 bases, the J end lost 5 bases, and 11 bases lay between the germline ends. Per the germline V gene, CDR1 is KGHDR and CDR2 is SFDVKD. The CDR3 contains 14 residues.

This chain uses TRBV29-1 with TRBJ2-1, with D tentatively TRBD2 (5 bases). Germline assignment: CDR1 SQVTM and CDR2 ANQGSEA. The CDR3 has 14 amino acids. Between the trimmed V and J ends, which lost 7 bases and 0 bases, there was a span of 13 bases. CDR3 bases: TGCAGCGCTCGGACTCCGAGCTCCTACAATGAGCAGTTCTTC. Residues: CSARTPSSYNEQFF.

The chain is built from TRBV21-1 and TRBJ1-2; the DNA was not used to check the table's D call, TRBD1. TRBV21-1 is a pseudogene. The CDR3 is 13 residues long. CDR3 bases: TGTGCCAGCAGGCACAGGGGGCTGAGGGGCTACACCTTC. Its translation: CASRHRGLRGYTF.

The CDR3 loop reads CASSRRGFYGYTF. The CDR3 nucleotides read TGTGCCAGCAGCCGTAGGGGTTTCTATGGCTACACCTTC. The gene calls are TRBV3-1 (or the pseudogene TRBV3-2) and TRBJ1-2; D perhaps matches TRBD1 (5 bases). CDR3 length: 13 amino acids. Per germline, CDR1 LGHDT and CDR2 YNNKEL (reference sequence). Trimming shortened V by 4 bases and J by 4 bases, and 10 bases separated the two germline ends.

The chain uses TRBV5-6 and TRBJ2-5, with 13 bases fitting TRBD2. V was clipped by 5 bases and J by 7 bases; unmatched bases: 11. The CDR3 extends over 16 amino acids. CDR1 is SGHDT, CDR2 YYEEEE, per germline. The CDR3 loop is CASRPGLAGRDGTQYF. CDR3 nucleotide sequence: TGTGCCAGCAGGCCGGGACTAGCGGGAAGGGATGGGACCCAGTACTTC. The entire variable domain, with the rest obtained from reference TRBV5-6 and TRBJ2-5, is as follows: DAGVTQSPTHLIKTRGQQVTLRCSPKSGHDTVSWYQQALGQGPQFIFQYYEEEERQRGNFPDRFSGHQFPNYSSELNVNALLLGDSALYLCASRPGLAGRDGTQYFGPGTRLLVL.

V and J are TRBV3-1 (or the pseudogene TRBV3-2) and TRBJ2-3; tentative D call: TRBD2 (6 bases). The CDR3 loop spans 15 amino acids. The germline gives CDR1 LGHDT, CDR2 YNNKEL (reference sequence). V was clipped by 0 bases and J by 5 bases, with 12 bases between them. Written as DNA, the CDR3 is TGTGCCAGCAGCCAAGACGGTGGAGGGAGAGATACGCAGTATTTT. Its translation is CASSQDGGGRDTQYF.

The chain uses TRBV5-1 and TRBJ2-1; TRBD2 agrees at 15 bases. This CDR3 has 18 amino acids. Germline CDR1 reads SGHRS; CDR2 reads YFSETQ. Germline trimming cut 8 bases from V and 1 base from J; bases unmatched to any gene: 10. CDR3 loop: CASLPGLAGGGSYNEQFF. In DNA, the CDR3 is TGCGCCAGTTTACCGGGACTAGCGGGGGGAGGATCCTACAATGAGCAGTTCTTC. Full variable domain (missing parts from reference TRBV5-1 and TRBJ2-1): KAGVTQTPRYLIKTRGQQVTLSCSPISGHRSVSWYQQTPGQGLQFLFEYFSETQRNKGNFPGRFSGRQFSNSRSEMNVSTLELGDSALYLCASLPGLAGGGSYNEQFFGPGTRLTVL.

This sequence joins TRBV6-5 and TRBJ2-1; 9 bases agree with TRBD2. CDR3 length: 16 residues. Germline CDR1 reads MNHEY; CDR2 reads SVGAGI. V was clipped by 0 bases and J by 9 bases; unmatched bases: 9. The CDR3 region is CASSYSGTSYRGEQFF. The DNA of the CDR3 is TGTGCCAGCAGTTACTCTGGGACTAGCTATCGCGGTGAGCAGTTCTTC.

CDR3 protein: CATSDRGGRADEQFF. The CDR3 DNA is TGTGCCACCAGTGATCGGGGCGGGAGGGCGGATGAGCAGTTCTTC. This chain joins TRBV24-1 and TRBJ2-1, with TRBD2 identical over 9 bases. Trimming removed 3 bases from V and 8 bases from J; junction bases left unmatched: 7. Germline-derived CDR1 and CDR2 are KGHDR and SFDVKD. This CDR3 region has 15 residues.